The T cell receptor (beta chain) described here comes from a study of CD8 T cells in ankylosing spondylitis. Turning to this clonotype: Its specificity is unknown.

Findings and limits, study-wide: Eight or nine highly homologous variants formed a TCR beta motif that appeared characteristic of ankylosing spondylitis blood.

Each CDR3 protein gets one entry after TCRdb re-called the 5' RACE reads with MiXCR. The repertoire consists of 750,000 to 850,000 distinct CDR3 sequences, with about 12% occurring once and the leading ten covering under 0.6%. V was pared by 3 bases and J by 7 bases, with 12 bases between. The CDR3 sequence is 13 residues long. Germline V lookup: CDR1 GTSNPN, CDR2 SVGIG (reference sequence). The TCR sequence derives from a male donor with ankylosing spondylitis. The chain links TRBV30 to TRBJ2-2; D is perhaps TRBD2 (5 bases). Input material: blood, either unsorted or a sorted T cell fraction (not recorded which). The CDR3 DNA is TGTGCCTGGAGAAAGCAGGAGGTCGGGGAGCTGTTTTTT. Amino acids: CAWRKQEVGELFF.